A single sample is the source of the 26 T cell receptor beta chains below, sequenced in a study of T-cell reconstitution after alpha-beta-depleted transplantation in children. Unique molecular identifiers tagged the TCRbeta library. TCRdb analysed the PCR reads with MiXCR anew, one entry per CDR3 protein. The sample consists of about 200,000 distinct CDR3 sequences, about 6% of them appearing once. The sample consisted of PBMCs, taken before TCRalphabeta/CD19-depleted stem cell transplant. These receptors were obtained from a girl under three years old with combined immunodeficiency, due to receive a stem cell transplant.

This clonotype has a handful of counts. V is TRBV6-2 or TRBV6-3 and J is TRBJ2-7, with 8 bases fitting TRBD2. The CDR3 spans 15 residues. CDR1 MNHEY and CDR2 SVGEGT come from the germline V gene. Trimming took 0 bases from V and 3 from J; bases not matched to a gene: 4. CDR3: CASSYSLAGYYEQYF. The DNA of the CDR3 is TGTGCCAGCAGTTACTCTCTAGCGGGTTACTACGAGCAGTACTTC.

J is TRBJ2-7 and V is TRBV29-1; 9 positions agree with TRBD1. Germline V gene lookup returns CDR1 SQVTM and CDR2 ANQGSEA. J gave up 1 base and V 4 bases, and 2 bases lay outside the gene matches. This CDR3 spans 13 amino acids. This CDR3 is CSVGGQGSYEQYF. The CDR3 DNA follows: TGCAGCGTTGGCGGACAGGGGTCCTACGAGCAGTACTTC.

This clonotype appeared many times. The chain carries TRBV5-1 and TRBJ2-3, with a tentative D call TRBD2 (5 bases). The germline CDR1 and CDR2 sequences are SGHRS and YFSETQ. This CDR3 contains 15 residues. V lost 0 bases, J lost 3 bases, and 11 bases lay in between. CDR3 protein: CASSLVGRFTDTQYF. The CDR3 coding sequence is TGCGCCAGCAGCTTGGTAGGGAGATTTACAGATACGCAGTATTTT.

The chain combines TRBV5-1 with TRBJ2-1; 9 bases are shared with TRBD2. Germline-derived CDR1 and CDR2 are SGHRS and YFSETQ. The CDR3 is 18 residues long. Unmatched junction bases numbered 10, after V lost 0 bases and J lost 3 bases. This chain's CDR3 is CASSLDDLAGWYYNEQFF. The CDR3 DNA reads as TGCGCCAGCAGCTTGGATGACCTAGCGGGATGGTACTACAATGAGCAGTTCTTC.

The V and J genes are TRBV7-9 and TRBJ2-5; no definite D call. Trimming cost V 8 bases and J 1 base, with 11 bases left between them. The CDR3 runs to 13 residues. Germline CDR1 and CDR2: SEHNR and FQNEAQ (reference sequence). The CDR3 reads CASVVGPQETQYF. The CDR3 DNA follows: TGTGCCAGCGTTGTGGGCCCCCAAGAGACCCAGTACTTC.

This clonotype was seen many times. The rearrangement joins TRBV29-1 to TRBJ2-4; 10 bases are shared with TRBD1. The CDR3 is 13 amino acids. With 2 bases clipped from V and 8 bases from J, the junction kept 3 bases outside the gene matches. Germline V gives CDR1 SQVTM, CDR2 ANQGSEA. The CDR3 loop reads CSVETGQGDIQYF. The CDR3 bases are TGCAGCGTTGAAACTGGACAGGGGGACATTCAGTACTTC.

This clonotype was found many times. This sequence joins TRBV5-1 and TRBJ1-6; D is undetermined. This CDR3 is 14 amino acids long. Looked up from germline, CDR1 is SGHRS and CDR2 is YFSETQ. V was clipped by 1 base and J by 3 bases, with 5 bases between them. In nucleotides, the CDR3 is TGCGCCAGCAGCTTGTGGCTCTATAATTCACCCCTCCACTTT. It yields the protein CASSLWLYNSPLHF.

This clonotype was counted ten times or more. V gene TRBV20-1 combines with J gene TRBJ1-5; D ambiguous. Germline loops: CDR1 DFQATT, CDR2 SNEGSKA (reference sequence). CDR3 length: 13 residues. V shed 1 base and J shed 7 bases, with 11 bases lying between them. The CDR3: CSARVGSGQPQHF. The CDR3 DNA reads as TGCAGTGCTAGAGTAGGTTCGGGACAGCCCCAGCATTTT.

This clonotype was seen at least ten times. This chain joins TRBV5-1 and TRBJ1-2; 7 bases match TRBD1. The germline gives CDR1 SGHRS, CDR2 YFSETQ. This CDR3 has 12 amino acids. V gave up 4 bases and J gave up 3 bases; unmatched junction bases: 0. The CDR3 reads CASSGQDYGYTF. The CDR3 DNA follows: TGCGCCAGCAGCGGACAGGACTATGGCTACACCTTC.

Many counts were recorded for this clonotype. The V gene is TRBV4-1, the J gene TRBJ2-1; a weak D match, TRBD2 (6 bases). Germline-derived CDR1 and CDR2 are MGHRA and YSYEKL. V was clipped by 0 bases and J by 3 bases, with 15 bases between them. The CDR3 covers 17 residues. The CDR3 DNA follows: TGCGCCAGCAGCCAAGACGCCGGGGGACTGGGCTACAATGAGCAGTTCTTC. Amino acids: CASSQDAGGLGYNEQFF.

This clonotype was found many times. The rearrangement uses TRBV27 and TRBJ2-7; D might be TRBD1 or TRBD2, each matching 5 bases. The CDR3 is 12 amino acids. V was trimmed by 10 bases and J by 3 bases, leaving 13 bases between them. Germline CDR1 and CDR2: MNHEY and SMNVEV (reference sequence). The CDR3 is CATRDGDYEQYF. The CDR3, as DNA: TGTGCCACCCGGGACGGGGACTACGAGCAGTACTTC.

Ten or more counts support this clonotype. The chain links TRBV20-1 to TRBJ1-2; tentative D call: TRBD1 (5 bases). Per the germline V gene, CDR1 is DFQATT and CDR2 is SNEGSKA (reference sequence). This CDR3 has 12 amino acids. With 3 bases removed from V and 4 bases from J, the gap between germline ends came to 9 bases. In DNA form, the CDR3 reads TGCAGTGCTAGGGGGGGGATCTATGGCTACACCTTC. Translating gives CSARGGIYGYTF.

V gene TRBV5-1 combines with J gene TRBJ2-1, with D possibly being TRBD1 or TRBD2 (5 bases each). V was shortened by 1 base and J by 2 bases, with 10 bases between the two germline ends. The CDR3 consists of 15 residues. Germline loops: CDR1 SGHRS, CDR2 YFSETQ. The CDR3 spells CASSLFLGPYNEQFF. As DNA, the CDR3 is TGCGCCAGCAGCTTGTTTCTGGGACCCTACAATGAGCAGTTCTTC.

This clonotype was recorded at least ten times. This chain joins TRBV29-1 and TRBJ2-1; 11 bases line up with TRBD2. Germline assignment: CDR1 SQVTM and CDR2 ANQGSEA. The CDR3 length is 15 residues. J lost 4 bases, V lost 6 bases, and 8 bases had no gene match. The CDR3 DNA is TGCAGCGTGGCCGGGACTAGCGGTAAATACAATGAGCAGTTCTTC. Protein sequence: CSVAGTSGKYNEQFF.

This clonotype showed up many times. CDR3 DNA sequence: TGTGCCAGCAGTGAGGCGGGTCGCTCCTACGAGCAGTACTTC. This codes for CASSEAGRSYEQYF. The rearrangement uses TRBV25-1 and TRBJ2-7; D might be TRBD2 (5 bases). In germline, CDR1 is MGHDK, CDR2 SYGVNS. The CDR3 runs to 14 residues. Deletions cut 3 bases from V and 0 bases from J, with 9 bases between.

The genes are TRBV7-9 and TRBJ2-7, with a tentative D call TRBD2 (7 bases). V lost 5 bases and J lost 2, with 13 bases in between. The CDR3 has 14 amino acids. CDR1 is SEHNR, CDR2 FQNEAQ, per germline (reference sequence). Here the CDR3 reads CASSRGAHPYEQYF. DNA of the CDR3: TGTGCCAGCAGCCGGGGGGCTCACCCCTACGAGCAGTACTTC. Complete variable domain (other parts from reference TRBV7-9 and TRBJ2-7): DTGVSQNPRHKITKRGQNVTFRCDPISEHNRLYWYRQTLGQGPEFLTYFQNEAQLEKSRLLSDRFSAERPKGSFSTLEIQRTEQGDSAMYLCASSRGAHPYEQYFGPGTRLTVT.

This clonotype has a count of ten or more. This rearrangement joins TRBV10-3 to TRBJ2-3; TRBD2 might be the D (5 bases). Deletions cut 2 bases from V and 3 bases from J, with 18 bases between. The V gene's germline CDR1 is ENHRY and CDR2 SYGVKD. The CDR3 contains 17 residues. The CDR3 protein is CAISEELQLVETDTQYF. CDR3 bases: TGTGCCATCAGTGAGGAGTTACAACTAGTTGAGACAGATACGCAGTATTTT.

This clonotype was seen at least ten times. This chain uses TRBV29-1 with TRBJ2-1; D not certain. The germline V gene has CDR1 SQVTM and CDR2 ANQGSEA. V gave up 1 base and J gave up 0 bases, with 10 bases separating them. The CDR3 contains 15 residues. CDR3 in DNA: TGCAGCGTTGAAGTGTGGGAAAGCTCCTACAATGAGCAGTTCTTC. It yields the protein CSVEVWESSYNEQFF.

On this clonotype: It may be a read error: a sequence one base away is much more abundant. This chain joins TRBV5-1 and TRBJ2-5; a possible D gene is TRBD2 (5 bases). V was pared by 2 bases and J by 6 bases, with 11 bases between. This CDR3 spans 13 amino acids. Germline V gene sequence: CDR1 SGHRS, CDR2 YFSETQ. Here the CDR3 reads CASSFEGEKTQYF. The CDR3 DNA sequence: TGCGCCAGCAGCTTCGAGGGAGAGAAGACCCAGTACTTC.

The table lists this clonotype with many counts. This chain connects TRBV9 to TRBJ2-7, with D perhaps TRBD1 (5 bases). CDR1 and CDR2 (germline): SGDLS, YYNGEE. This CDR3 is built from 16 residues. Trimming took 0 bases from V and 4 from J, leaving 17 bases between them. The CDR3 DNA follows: TGTGCCAGCAGCGTAGGATCTAGGGGATCGAGGTACGAGCAGTACTTC. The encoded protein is CASSVGSRGSRYEQYF.

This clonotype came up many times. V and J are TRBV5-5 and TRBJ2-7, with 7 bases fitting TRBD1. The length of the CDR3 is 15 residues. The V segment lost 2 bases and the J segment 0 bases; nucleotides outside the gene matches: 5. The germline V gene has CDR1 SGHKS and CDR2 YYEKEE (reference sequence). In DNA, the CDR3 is TGTGCCAGCAGCTTTTACGACAGGGACTCCTACGAGCAGTACTTC. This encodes CASSFYDRDSYEQYF. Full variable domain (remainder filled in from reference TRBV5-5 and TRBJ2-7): DAGVTQSPTHLIKTRGQQVTLRCSPISGHKSVSWYQQVLGQGPQFIFQYYEKEERGRGNFPDRFSARQFPNYSSELNVNALLLGDSALYLCASSFYDRDSYEQYFGPGTRLTVT.

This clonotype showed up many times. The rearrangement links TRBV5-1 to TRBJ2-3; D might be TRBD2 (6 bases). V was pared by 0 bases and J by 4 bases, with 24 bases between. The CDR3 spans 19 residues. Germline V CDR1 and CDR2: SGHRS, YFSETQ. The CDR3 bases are TGCGCCAGCAGCTTGGCTATTTCGTCAACGGGCAGGGAGGCAGATACGCAGTATTTT. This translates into CASSLAISSTGREADTQYF.

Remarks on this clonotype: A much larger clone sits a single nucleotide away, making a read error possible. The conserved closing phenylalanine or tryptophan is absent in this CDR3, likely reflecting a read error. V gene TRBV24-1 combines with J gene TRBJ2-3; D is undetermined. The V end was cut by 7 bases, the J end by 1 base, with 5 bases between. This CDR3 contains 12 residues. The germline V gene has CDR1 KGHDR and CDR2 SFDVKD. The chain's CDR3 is CATSRRTDTQYS. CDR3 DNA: TGTGCCACCAGCCGTCGCACAGATACGCAGTATTCT.

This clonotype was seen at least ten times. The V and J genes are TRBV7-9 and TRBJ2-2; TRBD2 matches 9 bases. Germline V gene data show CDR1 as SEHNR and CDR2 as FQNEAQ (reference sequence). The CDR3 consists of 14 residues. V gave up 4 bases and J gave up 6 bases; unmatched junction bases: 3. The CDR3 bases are TGTGCCAGCAGCTCTCTAGCGGGACCCGGGGAGCTGTTTTTT. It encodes CASSSLAGPGELFF.

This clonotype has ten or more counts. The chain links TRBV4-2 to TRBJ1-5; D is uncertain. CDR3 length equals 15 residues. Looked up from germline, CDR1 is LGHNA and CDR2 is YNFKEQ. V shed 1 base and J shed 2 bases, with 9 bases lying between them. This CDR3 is CASSQGMLRNQPQHF. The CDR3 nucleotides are TGTGCCAGCAGCCAAGGGATGCTCCGCAATCAGCCCCAGCATTTT.

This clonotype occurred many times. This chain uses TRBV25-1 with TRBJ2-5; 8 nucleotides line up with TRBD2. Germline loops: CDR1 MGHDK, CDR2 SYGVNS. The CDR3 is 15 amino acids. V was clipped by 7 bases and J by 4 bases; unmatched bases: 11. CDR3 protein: CASMREALYGETQYF. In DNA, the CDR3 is TGTGCCAGCATGCGGGAGGCCCTATACGGAGAGACCCAGTACTTC.